The T cell receptor (beta chain) described here comes from a study of blood T cell repertoires in COVID-19. Participants were placed into cohorts based on the clinical history they reported. Resolution of symptoms, clearance, or two negative PCRs was present in recovered Cohort 3 donors. The V and J ends lost 4 bases and 3 bases, in that order; junction bases with no gene match: 9. This CDR3 comprises 15 residues. In germline, CDR1 is SGHAT, CDR2 FQNNGV. In the study's own analysis: Amplification with reference gene primers provided the estimates of nucleated cell counts. Produced via immunoSEQ multiplex PCR; TCRdb's table is partial and in-frame only. V, J and clone size are those of that table, while D and trimming were read from the DNA. Here the sample spans a few hundred thousand clones, roughly 90% being singletons.

Input material: PBMCs or T cells enriched from blood (not recorded which). The sequence was collected from a woman aged 40-49 years who had recovered from COVID-19. The chain uses TRBV11-2 and TRBJ2-7; 7 bases fit TRBD1. CDR3 nucleotide sequence: TGTGCCAGCAGCTATGGGACAGATCCGATCTACGAGCAGTACTTC. It codes for CASSYGTDPIYEQYF.